Listed below are T cell receptor beta chains from one sample, sequenced in a study of T cells in Graves' hyperthyroidism and ophthalmopathy. From the multiplex PCR reads, TCRdb called clonotypes with MiXCR, one entry per CDR3 protein. The sample has approximately 690,000 distinct CDR3 sequences, roughly 15% seen once; the top ten hold around 13%. Sequencing was done on a sample of blood. The source of these receptors is a woman between 50 and 59 years old with Graves' ophthalmopathy. The CDR3 runs from the conserved cysteine through the conserved F or W. Fields, in order: D gene, J gene, clone size, V gene, CDR3 DNA, CDR3 protein. A D gene is named only where the DNA matches it firmly. Not all rows give a size; the values are once, few, many and, for expanded clones, a class.

D gene: TRBD1; J gene: TRBJ2-3; clone size: many; V gene: TRBV28; CDR3 DNA: TGTGCCAGCAGTTTATGGGACGTGACAGGGCGCACAGATACGCAGTATTTT; CDR3 protein: CASSLWDVTGRTDTQYF
D gene: TRBD1; J gene: TRBJ1-6; clone size: -; V gene: TRBV9; CDR3 DNA: TGTGCCAGCAGCATAAGGGGGCGAGACAATTCACCCCTCCACTTT; CDR3 protein: CASSIRGRDNSPLHF
D gene: -; J gene: TRBJ1-1; clone size: -; V gene: TRBV19; CDR3 DNA: TGTGCCAGTAGTATCCCAGGGGATCTCAGCACTGAAGCTTTCTTT; CDR3 protein: CASSIPGDLSTEAFF
D gene: -; J gene: TRBJ1-2; clone size: many; V gene: TRBV18; CDR3 DNA: TGTGCCAGCTCTCGGGACAACGCTAACTATGGCTACACCTTC; CDR3 protein: CASSRDNANYGYTF
D gene: -; J gene: TRBJ2-3; clone size: -; V gene: TRBV5-1; CDR3 DNA: TGCGCCAGCAGCTCCGTTATATCCAGAACTAGCACAGATACGCAGTATTTT; CDR3 protein: CASSSVISRTSTDTQYF
D gene: -; J gene: TRBJ2-4; clone size: many; V gene: TRBV5-1; CDR3 DNA: TGCGCCAGCAGCTTGGCTAGAGCGGCGGGAGGACAGGACATTCAGTACTTC; CDR3 protein: CASSLARAAGGQDIQYF
D gene: TRBD1; J gene: TRBJ2-7; clone size: many; V gene: TRBV7-9; CDR3 DNA: TGTGCCAGCAGCTTCGGGACAGGGATCTACGAGCAGTACTTC; CDR3 protein: CASSFGTGIYEQYF
D gene: -; J gene: TRBJ2-1; clone size: few; V gene: TRBV6-1; CDR3 DNA: TGTGCCAGCCGGTCCAGGGCGAGGTCCTACAATGAGCAGTTCTTC; CDR3 protein: CASRSRARSYNEQFF
D gene: -; J gene: TRBJ2-7; clone size: -; V gene: TRBV6-5; CDR3 DNA: TGTGTCAGCAGTTACTCGAGGGTCGGGGTCTCCTACGAGCAGTACTTC; CDR3 protein: CVSSYSRVGVSYEQYF
D gene: TRBD2; J gene: TRBJ2-3; clone size: many; V gene: TRBV5-4; CDR3 DNA: TGTGCCAGCAGCTTGGGAGGAGGGAGGGCCTTCACAGATACGCAGTATTTT; CDR3 protein: CASSLGGGRAFTDTQYF
D gene: TRBD1; J gene: TRBJ1-5; clone size: few; V gene: TRBV20-1; CDR3 DNA: TGCAGTGTTGCACAGGGGACTAATCAGCCCCAGCATTTT; CDR3 protein: CSVAQGTNQPQHF
D gene: -; J gene: TRBJ2-1; clone size: few; V gene: TRBV7-3; CDR3 DNA: TGTGCCAGCAGCTTCTATAGTGGCGATGAGCAGTTCTTC; CDR3 protein: CASSFYSGDEQFF
D gene: -; J gene: TRBJ1-2; clone size: -; V gene: TRBV7-9; CDR3 DNA: TGTGCCAGCAGCACTCAGACAGGCATCTATGGCTACACCTTC; CDR3 protein: CASSTQTGIYGYTF
D gene: -; J gene: TRBJ1-1; clone size: -; V gene: TRBV7-9; CDR3 DNA: TGTGCCAGCAGCCTAGGGGATGGGGCTTTCTTT; CDR3 protein: CASSLGDGAFF
D gene: -; J gene: TRBJ2-3; clone size: few; V gene: TRBV9; CDR3 DNA: TGTGCCAGCAGCGCTCAACTAGCCACAGATACGCAGTATTTT; CDR3 protein: CASSAQLATDTQYF
D gene: -; J gene: TRBJ2-6; clone size: many; V gene: TRBV30; CDR3 DNA: TGTGCCGGGACGTGGGGCAGGTTTAGTTCTGGGGCCAACGTCCTGACTTTC; CDR3 protein: CAGTWGRFSSGANVLTF
D gene: -; J gene: TRBJ2-2; clone size: -; V gene: TRBV6-2/TRBV6-3; CDR3 DNA: TGTGCCAGCAGTTATCGTCCAACCGCGAACACCGGGGAGCTGTTTTTT; CDR3 protein: CASSYRPTANTGELFF
D gene: -; J gene: TRBJ2-2; clone size: few; V gene: TRBV9; CDR3 DNA: TGTGCCAGCAGCGTAGGGGGCAGGGTCCCCCATACCGGGGAGCTGTTTTTT; CDR3 protein: CASSVGGRVPHTGELFF
D gene: -; J gene: TRBJ1-2; clone size: few; V gene: TRBV12-5; CDR3 DNA: TGTGCTAGTGGTCCGCGACAGGAACCAAACTATGGCTACACCTTC; CDR3 protein: CASGPRQEPNYGYTF
D gene: -; J gene: TRBJ1-5; clone size: many; V gene: TRBV18; CDR3 DNA: TGTGCCAGCTCAGCCAGGGAGGGCCAGCCCCAGCATTTT; CDR3 protein: CASSAREGQPQHF
D gene: -; J gene: TRBJ1-6; clone size: few; V gene: TRBV7-2; CDR3 DNA: TGTGCCAGCAGCTTAGAGGGGGGTAATAACTATTCACCCCTCCACTTT; CDR3 protein: CASSLEGGNNYSPLHF
D gene: TRBD1; J gene: TRBJ1-4; clone size: many; V gene: TRBV13; CDR3 DNA: TGTGCCAGCAGCTGGAGGACAGGGACGAATGAAAAACTGTTTTTT; CDR3 protein: CASSWRTGTNEKLFF
D gene: TRBD1; J gene: TRBJ1-5; clone size: many; V gene: TRBV6-1; CDR3 DNA: TGTGCCAGCAGTGAATATCGGGGGACAGCTAATCAGCCCCAGCATTTT; CDR3 protein: CASSEYRGTANQPQHF
D gene: -; J gene: TRBJ1-1; clone size: many; V gene: TRBV5-1; CDR3 DNA: TGCGCCAGCAGCCAGGGACATAACACTGAAGCTTTCTTT; CDR3 protein: CASSQGHNTEAFF
D gene: -; J gene: TRBJ2-4; clone size: -; V gene: TRBV10-2; CDR3 DNA: TGCGCCAGCAGGAACGGAGGAGAAAACATTCAGTACTTC; CDR3 protein: CASRNGGENIQYF
D gene: -; J gene: TRBJ2-7; clone size: many; V gene: TRBV7-2; CDR3 DNA: TGTGCCAGCAGCTTAGTTTCAGGGATTGGCTACGAGCAGTACTTC; CDR3 protein: CASSLVSGIGYEQYF
D gene: -; J gene: TRBJ2-5; clone size: many; V gene: TRBV20-1; CDR3 DNA: TGCAGTGCTAGAGATGGGGGAAATGCTGTAGAGACCCAGTACTTC; CDR3 protein: CSARDGGNAVETQYF
D gene: -; J gene: TRBJ2-3; clone size: many; V gene: TRBV29-1; CDR3 DNA: TGCAGCGTTGAAGATCTGGGCCAGCTTGTAAGGAGCGCAGATACGCAGTATTTT; CDR3 protein: CSVEDLGQLVRSADTQYF
D gene: -; J gene: TRBJ1-1; clone size: many; V gene: TRBV28; CDR3 DNA: TGTGCCAGCAGTTTAGTTCGGCGGGGGACCACTGAAGCTTTCTTT; CDR3 protein: CASSLVRRGTTEAFF
D gene: TRBD1; J gene: TRBJ2-1; clone size: -; V gene: TRBV19; CDR3 DNA: TGTGCCTGTAGGACAGGGGCCTACAATGAGCAGTTCTTC; CDR3 protein: CACRTGAYNEQFF
D gene: -; J gene: TRBJ2-5; clone size: few; V gene: TRBV4-3; CDR3 DNA: TGCGCCAGCAGCCAGACCTGGCAGGCCAAAGAGACCCAGTACTTC; CDR3 protein: CASSQTWQAKETQYF
D gene: TRBD1; J gene: TRBJ2-1; clone size: -; V gene: TRBV29-1; CDR3 DNA: TGCAGCGCAACGGGACAGGGGGCTCTGCGGCAGTTCTTC; CDR3 protein: CSATGQGALRQFF
D gene: TRBD2; J gene: TRBJ2-1; clone size: many; V gene: TRBV30; CDR3 DNA: TGTGCCTGGAGTGGCGGGGGATCCTACAATGAGCAGTTCTTC; CDR3 protein: CAWSGGGSYNEQFF
D gene: TRBD1; J gene: TRBJ1-1; clone size: many; V gene: TRBV7-2; CDR3 DNA: TGTGCCAGCAGCTTAGCGCAGGGACAGGTTGAAGCTTTCTTT; CDR3 protein: CASSLAQGQVEAFF
D gene: -; J gene: TRBJ2-1; clone size: many; V gene: TRBV7-2; CDR3 DNA: TGTGCCAGCAGCTTAGCCGGACAGTCCAATGAGCAGTTCTTC; CDR3 protein: CASSLAGQSNEQFF
D gene: -; J gene: TRBJ2-3; clone size: many; V gene: TRBV28; CDR3 DNA: TGTGCCAGCAGTTCATGGCCAGAATCTAATACGCAGTATTTT; CDR3 protein: CASSSWPESNTQYF
D gene: TRBD1; J gene: TRBJ2-7; clone size: -; V gene: TRBV15; CDR3 DNA: TGTGCCACCAGCAGGGGTCCAGGGGGCTCCTACGAGCAGTACTTC; CDR3 protein: CATSRGPGGSYEQYF
D gene: -; J gene: TRBJ2-3; clone size: many; V gene: TRBV14; CDR3 DNA: TGTGCCAGCAGCCAAGAAGTTGTGGGCGCGGGCGCAGATACGCAGTATTTT; CDR3 protein: CASSQEVVGAGADTQYF
D gene: TRBD1; J gene: TRBJ2-5; clone size: many; V gene: TRBV7-9; CDR3 DNA: TGTGCCAGCAGCGAACATCGGACAGGGAGAGAGACCCAGTACTTC; CDR3 protein: CASSEHRTGRETQYF
D gene: -; J gene: TRBJ2-5; clone size: few; V gene: TRBV7-9; CDR3 DNA: TGTGCCAGCAGCAGGGACGACCAAGAGACCCAGTACTTC; CDR3 protein: CASSRDDQETQYF